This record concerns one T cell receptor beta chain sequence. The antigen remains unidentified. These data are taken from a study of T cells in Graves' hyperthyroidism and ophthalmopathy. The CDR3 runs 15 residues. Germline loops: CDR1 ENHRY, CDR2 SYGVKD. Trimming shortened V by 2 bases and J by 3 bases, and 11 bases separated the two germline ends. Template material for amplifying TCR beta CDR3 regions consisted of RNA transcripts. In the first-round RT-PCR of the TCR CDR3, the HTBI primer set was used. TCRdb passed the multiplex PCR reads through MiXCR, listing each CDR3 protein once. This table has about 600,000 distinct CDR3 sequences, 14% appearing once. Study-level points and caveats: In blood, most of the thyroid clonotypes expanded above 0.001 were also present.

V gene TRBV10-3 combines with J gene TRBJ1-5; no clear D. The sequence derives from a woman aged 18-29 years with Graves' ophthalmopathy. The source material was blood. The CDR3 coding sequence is TGTGCCATCAGTGAGGGAGTGGGAAACAATCAGCCCCAGCATTTT. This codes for CAISEGVGNNQPQHF.